Following are 15 T cell receptor beta chains from one sample sequenced in a study of cytotoxic CD8 clonotypes in ibrutinib-treated CLL. Measured with immunoSEQ multiplex PCR; TCRdb has only the in-frame clones, and not every one. This table has about 130,000 clones, around 80% appearing once. The material sequenced was PBMCs, taken after 24 months of ibrutinib treatment. The receptors originated from a human donor with chronic lymphocytic leukemia.

This chain joins TRBV5-1 and TRBJ1-3; D not resolved. This CDR3 spans 17 amino acids. V dropped 0 bases and J dropped 0 bases, with 13 bases sitting between them. Germline V gives CDR1 SGHRS, CDR2 YFSETQ. The CDR3 sequence: CASSLGTSRASGNTIYF. In DNA, the CDR3 is TGCGCCAGCAGCTTGGGTACCTCGAGGGCCTCTGGAAACACCATATATTTT.

The CDR3 nucleotides read TGTGCCAGCAGCCGTATTAGGGGCTATGGCTACACCTTC. As protein: CASSRIRGYGYTF. V usage is TRBV6-5 and J usage is TRBJ1-2, with D tentatively TRBD1 (5 bases). V was clipped by 6 bases and J by 4 bases, with 12 bases between them. This CDR3 region has 13 residues. Germline V gives CDR1 MNHEY, CDR2 SVGAGI.

The genes are TRBV14 and TRBJ1-3; D is possibly TRBD1 (6 bases). Germline V gene data show CDR1 as SGHDN and CDR2 as FVKESK. The V end lost 0 bases, the J end lost 2 bases, and 11 bases lay between the germline ends. The CDR3 length is 16 residues. DNA of the CDR3: TGTGCCAGCAGCCAAGATCCGACAGGCGCTGGAAACACCATATATTTT. Protein: CASSQDPTGAGNTIYF. Full variable domain (missing parts from reference TRBV14 and TRBJ1-3): EAGVTQFPSHSVIEKGQTVTLRCDPISGHDNLYWYRRVMGKEIKFLLHFVKESKQDESGMPNNRFLAERTGGTYSTLKVQPAELEDSGVYFCASSQDPTGAGNTIYFGEGSWLTVV.

This chain joins TRBV6-5 and TRBJ1-2, with TRBD1 identical over 9 bases. With 8 bases clipped from V and 7 bases from J, the junction kept 11 bases outside the gene matches. Germline V gene lookup returns CDR1 MNHEY and CDR2 SVGAGI. The CDR3 runs 14 residues. The CDR3 spells CASFRPGTGLGYTF. The CDR3 DNA follows: TGTGCCAGCTTCAGACCTGGGACAGGGCTTGGCTACACCTTC.

CDR3 sequence: CASSLGQTGMNTEAFF. Here the CDR3 DNA reads TGTGCCAGCAGCTTAGGGCAGACGGGGATGAACACTGAAGCTTTCTTT. This chain uses TRBV7-6 with TRBJ1-1; D uncertain. There are 16 residues in the CDR3. The V and J ends lost 1 base and 0 bases respectively, with 12 bases between them. Germline assignment: CDR1 SGHVS and CDR2 FNYEAQ.

In DNA form, the CDR3 reads TGTGCCAGCAGCTTAGATCTCGGGGGGAGAAACACCATATATTTT. Translated, it gives CASSLDLGGRNTIYF. This chain connects TRBV11-2 to TRBJ1-3, with a weak D call TRBD1 (5 bases). The CDR3 length is 15 residues. Trimming left V 0 bases short and J 5 bases short, with 11 bases between. Germline V gives CDR1 SGHAT, CDR2 FQNNGV.

The V call is TRBV11-2, the J call TRBJ1-1; 7 positions agree with TRBD1. Unmatched junction bases numbered 7, after V lost 5 bases and J lost 1 base. The length of the CDR3 is 15 residues. Germline CDR1 reads SGHAT; CDR2 reads FQNNGV. In DNA form, the CDR3 reads TGTGCCAGCAGCCTAGGGGGCCAGGGGAACACTGAAGCTTTCTTT. Translated, it gives CASSLGGQGNTEAFF.

The V gene is TRBV11-3, the J gene TRBJ2-1, with 8 bases that match TRBD2. Per the germline V gene, CDR1 is SGHNT and CDR2 is YENEEA. This CDR3 is built from 15 residues. J lost 6 bases, V lost 5 bases, and 9 bases had no gene match. Here the CDR3 DNA reads TGTGCCAGCAGCCCCTACGGGGGGGCCGGCAATGAGCAGTTCTTC. Translating it yields CASSPYGGAGNEQFF.

V usage is TRBV20-1 and J usage is TRBJ1-1; D is unclear. Germline V gives CDR1 DFQATT, CDR2 SNEGSKA (reference sequence). Trimming took off 3 bases at V and 7 bases at J, with 9 bases between the two ends. This CDR3 is built from 11 residues. The CDR3 spells CSARGYGEAFF. DNA of the CDR3: TGCAGTGCTAGGGGATATGGTGAAGCTTTCTTT.

This clone came up a few times. V gene TRBV5-1 combines with J gene TRBJ1-2; the match to TRBD1 covers 8 bases. V lost 4 bases, J lost 4 bases, and 9 bases stayed unmatched. CDR3 length: 15 amino acids. Germline V gene lookup returns CDR1 SGHRS and CDR2 YFSETQ. The CDR3 region has the DNA TGCGCCAGCAGCACCCAGGGGGCGCGGGGCTATGGCTACACCTTC. Translating gives CASSTQGARGYGYTF. The whole variable domain, filled in from reference TRBV5-1 and TRBJ1-2, reads KAGVTQTPRYLIKTRGQQVTLSCSPISGHRSVSWYQQTPGQGLQFLFEYFSETQRNKGNFPGRFSGRQFSNSRSEMNVSTLELGDSALYLCASSTQGARGYGYTFGSGTRLTVV.

The chain recombines TRBV10-2 with TRBJ2-3, with TRBD2 as a possible D gene (6 bases). V was trimmed by 0 bases and J by 7 bases, leaving 8 bases between them. Germline V gives CDR1 WSHSY, CDR2 SAAADI. CDR3 length equals 13 residues. The CDR3 DNA reads TGCGCCAGCAGTGAGTCGGAGGGGAATACGCAGTATTTT. This sequence encodes CASSESEGNTQYF.

V and J are TRBV9 and TRBJ1-2; 8 nucleotides align to TRBD1. Germline assignment: CDR1 SGDLS and CDR2 YYNGEE. CDR3 length equals 15 residues. Trimming at V came to 1 base and at J to 0 bases, leaving 2 bases not matched to a gene. As DNA, the CDR3 is TGTGCCAGCAGCGTATCGGGACAGGCTAACTATGGCTACACCTTC. Translated, it gives CASSVSGQANYGYTF.

The CDR3 reads CAWSRGATVSNQPQHF. CDR3 coding DNA: TGTGCCTGGAGCCGAGGGGCGACGGTTAGCAATCAGCCCCAGCATTTT. The gene calls are TRBV30 and TRBJ1-5; a weak D match, TRBD1 (5 bases). V lost 3 bases and J lost 0, with 15 bases in between. The germline CDR1 and CDR2 sequences are GTSNPN and SVGIG (reference sequence). The CDR3 runs 16 residues.

The V call is TRBV7-2, the J call TRBJ2-3; possibly TRBD1 or TRBD2 for D (6 bases each). Germline CDR1 reads SGHTA; CDR2 reads FQGNSA. The CDR3 covers 15 residues. V was cut by 4 bases and J by 7 bases, with 18 bases left in between. CDR3 in amino acids: CASSSTSRGGNTQYF. Here the CDR3 DNA reads TGTGCCAGCAGCTCGACAAGCAGGGGAGGTAATACGCAGTATTTT.

The chain uses TRBV7-8 and TRBJ1-2; 8 bases are shared with TRBD1. V gave up 4 bases and J gave up 8 bases; unmatched junction bases: 9. The CDR3 is made up of 14 amino acids. The germline V gene has CDR1 SGHVS and CDR2 FQNEAQ. CDR3 in amino acids: CASSSGQGGGGYTF. Here the CDR3 DNA reads TGTGCCAGCAGCTCAGGACAGGGAGGCGGAGGCTACACCTTC.